The rows below give T cell receptor beta chains drawn from one sample of a study of T cell responses to AZD1222 COVID-19 vaccine. Some clones are missing from TCRdb's copy, which holds only in-frame ones; the method was immunoSEQ multiplex PCR. The profile shows approximately 84,000 clones, approximately 85% of them singletons. The sequencing used peripheral blood, collected 28 days after the second AZD1222 dose. Source of these receptors: an adult who received the AZD1222 COVID-19 vaccine. The CDR3 runs from the conserved cysteine through the conserved F or W. Each record gives: V gene, CDR3 protein.

>TRBV18
CASSRSGTGGTYEQYF
>TRBV5-6
CASSSIKNEQYF
>TRBV19
CASSIDLMINSPLHF
>TRBV14
CASSRPRETQYF
>TRBV7-2
CASSLTQKGTQYF
>TRBV12-3/TRBV12-4
CASSGSNYGYTF
>TRBV9
CASSPIGTEAFF
>TRBV9
CASSVVRETLYEQYF
>TRBV27
CASSVGPVNTEAFF
>TRBV10-1
CASRQGGDTGELFF
>TRBV6-5
CASSYMGIISPLHF
>TRBV30
CAWSVIHSPLHF
>TRBV6-5
CASSYGGGREKLFF
>TRBV4-1
CASSQDNSPSLGEQFF
>TRBV6-5
CASNRQGRTGELFF
>TRBV11-2
CASSTSQGSYGYTF
>TRBV30
CAWSGLDGATSYEQYF
>TRBV9
CASSVLPVTGAYNEQFF
>TRBV28
CASSFPGTAENTIYF
>TRBV30
CACGADSNQPQHF
>TRBV7-2
CASSYGTRLLGGQYF
>TRBV28
CASSSPTPKNIQYF
>TRBV6-2/TRBV6-3
CASSYITYEQYF
>TRBV28
CASSLLPAGSYEQYF
>TRBV12-3/TRBV12-4
CASSFSQHGYTF
>TRBV6-5
CASISSGGDTIYF
>TRBV29-1
CSARDRGTDTQYF
>TRBV18
CASSSTGNRYEQYF
>TRBV19
CASSSRFQGRTYSNQPQHF
>TRBV4-1
CASSQGFREETQYF
>TRBV27
CASKRTAINEQFF
>TRBV4-1
CASSQERYDEKLFF
>TRBV28
CASSGVSGTGELFF
>TRBV10-3
CAITGSGHDTDTQYF
>TRBV19
CASSITNSGELFF
>TRBV7-6
CASSLSGTGSTYEQYF
>TRBV5-4
CASSSPDLQRTEAFF
>TRBV19
CASGNDRGGSPLHF
>TRBV13
CASSPLGGVHEQYF
>TRBV6-6
CASSYLGQGKGYTF
>TRBV11-2
CASSPVTSGGELFF
>TRBV7-9
CASIRTGNTEAFF
>TRBV5-4
CASRTSGPYNEQFF
>TRBV28
CASSERAGAWNQPQHF
>TRBV6-5
CASRKDRGVDGYTF
>TRBV7-6
CASSQDRGRQNEKLFF
>TRBV3-1/TRBV3-2
CASSGTVTGELFF